These 26 T cell receptor beta chains were all obtained from the same sample, sequenced in a study of technical replicates of blood from several donors. Measured with immunoSEQ multiplex PCR; TCRdb has only the in-frame clones, and not every one. The sample carries about 97,000 clones, approximately 94% recorded once. Sequencing used T cells isolated from PBMCs. The source of these receptors is a human donor in good health.

This chain connects TRBV6-1 to TRBJ1-5; 9 nucleotides line up with TRBD1. Germline-derived CDR1 and CDR2 are MNHNS and SASEGT. The CDR3 is 15 amino acids. V dropped 3 bases and J dropped 2; count of bases not matched to a gene: 2. The DNA of the CDR3 is TGTGCCAGCAGTGAGAGGACAGGGGGCAATCAGCCCCAGCATTTT. Amino acid sequence: CASSERTGGNQPQHF.

The V and J genes are TRBV19 and TRBJ2-7; D gene uncertain. Germline assignment: CDR1 LNHDA and CDR2 SQIVND (reference sequence). This CDR3 comprises 14 residues. Trimming stripped 1 base from V and 2 bases from J, with 9 bases between. CDR3 in amino acids: CASSIGRGPYEQYF. CDR3 DNA sequence: TGTGCCAGTAGTATAGGAAGAGGCCCCTACGAGCAGTACTTC.

Here the CDR3 reads CASSYSQGQQYF. In nucleotides, the CDR3 is TGTGCCAGCAGTTACTCCCAGGGCCAGCAGTATTTT. The genes are TRBV6-5 and TRBJ2-3; possibly TRBD1 for D (5 bases). Trimming removed 0 bases from V and 11 bases from J, with 9 bases in between. Germline V lookup: CDR1 MNHEY, CDR2 SVGAGI. The CDR3 sequence is 12 residues long.

The V call is TRBV2, the J call TRBJ1-1; no clear D. Between the trimmed V and J ends, which lost 2 bases and 1 base, there was a span of 5 bases. Germline assignment: CDR1 SNHLY and CDR2 FYNNEI. The CDR3 extends over 13 amino acids. Here the CDR3 DNA reads TGTGCCAGCAGTGAATCGAGGAACACTGAAGCTTTCTTT. Its protein product is CASSESRNTEAFF. The whole variable domain, remainder taken from reference TRBV2 and TRBJ1-1, is EPEVTQTPSHQVTQMGQEVILRCVPISNHLYFYWYRQILGQKVEFLVSFYNNEISEKSEIFDDQFSVERPDGSNFTLKIRSTKLEDSAMYFCASSESRNTEAFFGQGTRLTVV.

The chain carries TRBV9 and TRBJ1-1; no clear D. The germline V gene encodes CDR1 SGDLS and CDR2 YYNGEE. The CDR3 is 14 amino acids. With 0 bases removed from V and 7 bases from J, the gap between germline ends came to 13 bases. The CDR3 here is CASSVGPPGNEAFF. For the CDR3, the DNA is TGTGCCAGCAGCGTAGGGCCCCCAGGAAATGAAGCTTTCTTT.

This chain joins TRBV12-5 and TRBJ1-5; the D gene is possibly TRBD1 (6 bases). The CDR3 loop spans 14 amino acids. Trimming pared 3 bases from V and 3 bases from J, leaving 9 bases between. From germline, CDR1 is LGHNT and CDR2 FRNRAP. CDR3 coding DNA: TGTGCTAGTGGTTTAGGACAGCCCAATCAGCCCCAGCATTTT. It is translated as CASGLGQPNQPQHF.

This chain connects TRBV19 to TRBJ2-4; maybe TRBD2 (7 bases). The length of the CDR3 is 15 residues. Deletions cut 5 bases from V and 4 bases from J, with 15 bases between. Looked up from germline, CDR1 is LNHDA and CDR2 is SQIVND (reference sequence). CDR3 sequence reads: CASSGGGGPKNIQYF. The CDR3, as DNA: TGTGCCAGTAGTGGGGGAGGGGGGCCAAAAAACATTCAGTACTTC.

The gene calls are TRBV7-3 and TRBJ1-3, with no clear D. Germline assignment: CDR1 SGHTA and CDR2 FQGTGA. V was trimmed by 5 bases and J by 0 bases, leaving 8 bases between them. The CDR3 is made up of 14 amino acids. The CDR3 DNA reads TGTGCCAGCAGCCCCAGTTCCTCTGGAAACACCATATATTTT. Translation gives CASSPSSSGNTIYF. Variable domain in full (rest from reference TRBV7-3 and TRBJ1-3): GAGVSQTPSNKVTEKGKYVELRCDPISGHTALYWYRQSLGQGPEFLIYFQGTGAADDSGLPNDRFFAVRPEGSVSTLKIQRTERGDSAVYLCASSPSSSGNTIYFGEGSWLTVV.

The chain links TRBV27 to TRBJ2-2; possibly TRBD1 for D (6 bases). The length of the CDR3 is 16 residues. V lost 1 base to trimming and J lost 1 base, with 10 bases between them. Per germline, CDR1 MNHEY and CDR2 SMNVEV (reference sequence). This chain's CDR3 is CASSLFGTLNTGELFF. CDR3 nucleotide sequence: TGTGCCAGCAGTTTATTCGGGACACTGAACACCGGGGAGCTGTTTTTT.

The V gene is TRBV29-1, the J gene TRBJ2-1; the D gene is possibly TRBD2 (7 bases). The V end was cut by 5 bases, the J end by 1 base, with 9 bases between. The CDR3 totals 13 residues. CDR1 and CDR2 (germline): SQVTM, ANQGSEA. CDR3 protein: CSVRGGSYNEQFF. For the CDR3, the DNA is TGCAGCGTTAGGGGGGGGTCCTACAATGAGCAGTTCTTC.

This rearrangement joins TRBV5-4 to TRBJ1-4; TRBD1 agrees at 7 bases. CDR1 SGHNT and CDR2 YYREEE come from the germline V gene (reference sequence). The CDR3 is 14 residues long. V lost 4 bases to trimming and J lost 6 bases; unmatched junction nucleotides: 6. DNA of the CDR3: TGTGCCAGCAGCACCCGGGACAGTCATGAAAAACTGTTTTTT. It codes for CASSTRDSHEKLFF.

This clone turned up a few times. V is TRBV25-1 and J is TRBJ1-1; possible D gene TRBD1, 6 bases. This CDR3 has 14 residues. Germline loops: CDR1 MGHDK, CDR2 SYGVNS. Trimming removed 5 bases at V and 6 bases at J, with 16 bases between. The CDR3 loop is CASSPQGEGAEAFF. The CDR3 region has the DNA TGTGCCAGCAGTCCCCAAGGGGAGGGGGCTGAAGCTTTCTTT.

This clone was seen just once. The chain links TRBV9 to TRBJ2-3; 8 nucleotides align to TRBD1. Germline CDR1 reads SGDLS; CDR2 reads YYNGEE. The CDR3 runs to 17 residues. Losses at the gene ends were 0 bases for V and 0 bases for J; bases not matched to a gene: 6. This chain's CDR3 is CASSVGFGQGSTDTQYF. Here the CDR3 DNA reads TGTGCCAGCAGCGTAGGGTTCGGACAGGGAAGCACAGATACGCAGTATTTT.

The V gene is TRBV10-2, the J gene TRBJ2-5; D is perhaps TRBD1 (6 bases). Deletions cut 3 bases from V and 1 base from J, with 15 bases between. This CDR3 is 16 amino acids long. Germline values: CDR1 WSHSY, CDR2 SAAADI. The chain's CDR3 is CASSEKQGWFQETQYF. For the CDR3, the DNA is TGCGCCAGCAGTGAAAAACAGGGATGGTTCCAAGAGACCCAGTACTTC.

The genes are TRBV11-2 and TRBJ2-3; 8 nucleotides align to TRBD2. In germline, CDR1 is SGHAT, CDR2 FQNNGV. V lost 5 bases and J lost 4; bases outside the gene matches: 5. The CDR3 is 14 residues long. The CDR3 reads CASSTLAGPDTQYF. The CDR3 DNA sequence: TGTGCCAGCAGCACCCTAGCGGGCCCAGATACGCAGTATTTT.

The chain joins TRBV4-1 to TRBJ2-3; TRBD2 agrees at 8 bases. CDR1 MGHRA and CDR2 YSYEKL come from the germline V gene. The CDR3 runs 17 residues. V lost 4 bases, J lost 4 bases, and 13 bases stayed unmatched. DNA of the CDR3: TGCGCCAGCAGCCTAGGTATTGCGGGGGGACTCGCAGATACGCAGTATTTT. Translation gives CASSLGIAGGLADTQYF.

The CDR3 here is CASSSGGTGVANTF. The CDR3 DNA reads as TGTGCCAGCAGCTCCGGGGGGACAGGGGTGGCTAACACCTTC. The chain carries TRBV7-9 and TRBJ1-2, with 10 positions matching TRBD1. In germline, CDR1 is SEHNR, CDR2 FQNEAQ (reference sequence). The J segment lost 12 bases and the V segment lost 4 bases, leaving 11 bases of the junction unmatched. The CDR3 has 14 residues.

This chain joins TRBV4-1 and TRBJ1-5, with TRBD1 as a possible D gene (6 bases). Germline V lookup: CDR1 MGHRA, CDR2 YSYEKL. The CDR3 spans 17 residues. Trimming shortened V by 1 base and J by 5 bases, and 18 bases separated the two germline ends. The CDR3 sequence is CASSQGRGYGSDQPQHF. The CDR3 nucleotides read TGCGCCAGCAGCCAAGGAAGGGGGTATGGGTCCGATCAGCCCCAGCATTTT.

Notes on this clone: Other nucleotide sequences in the sample specify the same CDR3. This rearrangement joins TRBV6-5 to TRBJ2-2, with 16 bases that match TRBD2. Germline V gene lookup returns CDR1 MNHEY and CDR2 SVGAGI. The length of the CDR3 is 16 residues. V shed 4 bases, J shed 5 bases, and the junction held 1 base outside the gene matches. The CDR3 coding sequence is TGTGCCAGCAGTTGGGGACTAGCGGGAGGGACCGGGGAGCTGTTTTTT. It encodes CASSWGLAGGTGELFF.

V gene TRBV6-1 combines with J gene TRBJ1-1; D might be TRBD1 (5 bases). V was clipped by 4 bases and J by 8 bases, with 8 bases between them. Germline CDR1 reads MNHNS; CDR2 reads SASEGT. The CDR3 runs to 11 residues. The CDR3 DNA is TGTGCCAGCAGTGGGACACCGGAAGCTTTCTTT. This gives the protein CASSGTPEAFF.

The chain carries TRBV19 and TRBJ1-1; D is ambiguous. The CDR3 consists of 11 residues. Germline V gene lookup returns CDR1 LNHDA and CDR2 SQIVND (reference sequence). Trimming left V 6 bases short and J 10 bases short, with 12 bases between. The CDR3 DNA reads as TGTGCCAGTAGGGCGTCCTCGGGAGCTTTCTTT. This sequence encodes CASRASSGAFF.

In the case of this clone: Other DNA sequences in this sample translate to the same CDR3. The V and J genes are TRBV19 and TRBJ2-1; D not certain. This CDR3 comprises 12 residues. With 1 base removed from V and 9 bases from J, the gap between germline ends came to 7 bases. Looked up from germline, CDR1 is LNHDA and CDR2 is SQIVND (reference sequence). CDR3 nucleotides: TGTGCCAGTAGTATAGTTGGAGTTGAGCAGTTCTTC. The encoded protein is CASSIVGVEQFF.

J is TRBJ1-4 and V is TRBV4-2, with no clear D. In germline, CDR1 is LGHNA, CDR2 YNFKEQ. CDR3 length equals 14 residues. V lost 3 bases and J 4 bases, leaving 9 bases between the germline ends. The CDR3 DNA is TGTGCCAGCAGCCAGCGGGATAGTAATGAAAAACTGTTTTTT. Translated, it gives CASSQRDSNEKLFF.

The chain carries TRBV5-1 and TRBJ2-2; TRBD2 agrees at 7 bases. Germline V gene sequence: CDR1 SGHRS, CDR2 YFSETQ. V trimming: 3 bases; J trimming: 4 bases; junction bases outside the gene matches: 3. CDR3 length equals 14 residues. The CDR3 sequence is CASSWEGGTGELFF. The CDR3 nucleotides read TGCGCCAGCAGCTGGGAGGGAGGCACCGGGGAGCTGTTTTTT.

This chain uses TRBV9 with TRBJ2-7; D not resolved. The CDR3 extends over 14 amino acids. Trimming took off 0 bases at V and 5 bases at J, with 12 bases between the two ends. Germline V gene data show CDR1 as SGDLS and CDR2 as YYNGEE. In nucleotides, the CDR3 is TGTGCCAGCAGCGTAGACACCCTGTTTGACGAGCAGTACTTC. This translates into CASSVDTLFDEQYF.

The V call is TRBV7-6, the J call TRBJ2-7, with 12 bases that match TRBD2. Germline CDR1 SGHVS, CDR2 FNYEAQ. V was clipped by 2 bases and J by 5 bases; unmatched bases: 1. The CDR3 spans 14 residues. CDR3 sequence: CASSLLAGGNEQYF. The DNA of the CDR3 is TGTGCCAGCAGCTTACTAGCGGGAGGGAACGAGCAGTACTTC. Drawing the rest from reference TRBV7-6 and TRBJ2-7, the complete variable domain is GAGVSQSPRYKVTKRGQDVALRCDPISGHVSLYWYRQALGQGPEFLTYFNYEAQQDKSGLPNDRFSAERPEGSISTLTIQRTEQRDSAMYRCASSLLAGGNEQYFGPGTRLTVT.